These 21 T cell receptor beta chains were all obtained from the same sample, sequenced in a study of response to subunit inactivated influenza vaccine. Each CDR3 protein gets one entry after TCRdb re-called the RT-PCR reads with MiXCR. The profile covers around 530,000 distinct CDR3 sequences, with approximately 10% appearing a single time and roughly a tenth taken by the ten largest. Sequencing was performed on PBMCs from blood, taken on the day of vaccination. The receptors originated from a man in his fifties who received an inactivated influenza vaccine.

J is TRBJ2-1 and V is TRBV5-4; 7 bases map to TRBD2. Per germline, CDR1 SGHNT and CDR2 YYREEE (reference sequence). There are 13 residues in the CDR3. The J segment lost 13 bases and the V segment lost 0 bases, leaving 7 bases of the junction unmatched. CDR3 sequence (DNA): TGTGCCAGCAGCTTGGTGGGATCGACTAGCCAGTTCTTC. Translated: CASSLVGSTSQFF.

This clonotype was found a few times. The chain employs TRBV28 and TRBJ2-5; 13 positions agree with TRBD2. V shed 6 bases, J shed 5 bases, and the junction held 12 bases outside the gene matches. The CDR3 consists of 17 residues. Germline loops: CDR1 MDHEN, CDR2 SYDVKM. This CDR3 is CASSPSSGLAGEETQYF. The CDR3 DNA reads TGTGCCAGCAGCCCTTCCTCCGGACTAGCGGGAGAGGAGACCCAGTACTTC.

The chain combines TRBV7-2 with TRBJ2-5; no reliable D call. The ends were cut back, 5 bases at V and 5 bases at J, with 15 bases in the middle. In germline, CDR1 is SGHTA, CDR2 FQGNSA. CDR3 size: 14 residues. The CDR3 here is CASSPGTPGETQYF. DNA for the CDR3: TGTGCCAGCAGCCCGGGCACCCCCGGCGAGACCCAGTACTTC.

The chain combines TRBV20-1 with TRBJ2-1, with D possibly TRBD2 on 5 matching bases. The CDR3 contains 15 residues. Germline values: CDR1 DFQATT, CDR2 SNEGSKA (reference sequence). V was shortened by 3 bases and J by 0 bases, with 12 bases between the two germline ends. CDR3 sequence reads: CSASLTGSSYNEQFF. CDR3 DNA sequence: TGCAGTGCTAGCCTGACTGGGAGCTCCTACAATGAGCAGTTCTTC.

In this sample, this clonotype turned up many times. V usage is TRBV20-1 and J usage is TRBJ2-7; TRBD2 aligns across 7 bases. Per the germline V gene, CDR1 is DFQATT and CDR2 is SNEGSKA (reference sequence). The CDR3 is made up of 15 amino acids. J lost 5 bases, V lost 4 bases, and 14 bases had no gene match. The CDR3 bases are TGCAGTGCTACTAAAGCGGGAAGAGTAGTCAACGAGCAGTACTTC. Its translation: CSATKAGRVVNEQYF.

This chain connects TRBV10-3 to TRBJ2-7, with D hard to call. Germline CDR1 is ENHRY and CDR2 is SYGVKD. The CDR3 totals 13 residues. With 1 base removed from V and 4 bases from J, the gap between germline ends came to 8 bases. CDR3: CAISEYMNYEQYF. Written as DNA, the CDR3 is TGTGCCATCAGTGAGTATATGAATTACGAGCAGTACTTC.

The chain uses TRBV6-2 or TRBV6-3 and TRBJ2-7; tentative D call: TRBD2 (5 bases). From germline, CDR1 is MNHEY and CDR2 SVGEGT. Trimming stripped 1 base from V and 7 bases from J, with 14 bases between. The length of the CDR3 is 14 residues. The CDR3 bases are TGTGCCAGCAGTTACTATTCTAGGACTGAAGAGCAGTACTTC. Residues: CASSYYSRTEEQYF.

The chain links TRBV11-1 to TRBJ2-2; 12 bases match TRBD2. V trimming: 8 bases; J trimming: 2 bases; junction bases outside the gene matches: 9. This CDR3 contains 17 residues. CDR1 is SGHAT, CDR2 FQDESV, per germline (reference sequence). This CDR3 reads CASERTSGGKNTGELFF. CDR3 DNA sequence: TGTGCCAGCGAACGCACTAGCGGGGGGAAAAACACCGGGGAGCTGTTTTTT.

The chain carries TRBV4-3 and TRBJ1-1; 8 positions agree with TRBD1. J was trimmed by 7 bases and V by 0 bases; bases with no gene match: 7. The CDR3 length is 15 residues. CDR1 LGHNA and CDR2 YSLEER come from the germline V gene. The CDR3 here is CASSQDHRGTDEAFF. The CDR3 nucleotides are TGCGCCAGCAGCCAAGACCACAGGGGGACCGATGAAGCTTTCTTT.

This clonotype has only a few counts. The genes are TRBV6-5 and TRBJ2-7, with D hard to call. This CDR3 comprises 12 residues. Per germline, CDR1 MNHEY and CDR2 SVGAGI. Trimming left V 8 bases short and J 4 bases short, with 12 bases between. Here the CDR3 DNA reads TGTGCCAGCGGGGAATCGGGTTACGAGCAGTACTTC. Translation gives CASGESGYEQYF.

This rearrangement joins TRBV7-2 to TRBJ2-4; D is undetermined. This CDR3 is built from 13 residues. Deletions cut 2 bases from V and 4 bases from J, with 6 bases between. In germline, CDR1 is SGHTA, CDR2 FQGNSA. CDR3 coding DNA: TGTGCCAGCAGCTTAAACGGAAAAAACATTCAGTACTTC. It is translated as CASSLNGKNIQYF.

The chain recombines TRBV2 with TRBJ1-2, with no clear D. V lost 4 bases to trimming and J lost 4 bases, with 19 bases between them. Looked up from germline, CDR1 is SNHLY and CDR2 is FYNNEI. CDR3 size: 16 residues. The chain's CDR3 is CASSAWQTPSGYGYTF. As DNA, the CDR3 is TGTGCCAGCAGTGCCTGGCAGACCCCCTCGGGCTATGGCTACACCTTC.

This clonotype was seen more than once but under ten times. The V gene is TRBV12-3 or TRBV12-4, the J gene TRBJ2-1, with a possible D match to TRBD1 (6 bases). The germline V and J ends were trimmed by 8 bases and 15 bases, with 17 bases remaining between them. The CDR3 length is 11 residues. The DNA of the CDR3 is TGTGCCAGCGGAGAACAGGGCCCTCGGTTCTTC. This codes for CASGEQGPRFF.

The sample holds a few counts of this clonotype. The V and J genes are TRBV7-3 and TRBJ2-5, with TRBD1 identical over 9 bases. This CDR3 is 16 amino acids long. The ends lost 2 bases at V and 5 bases at J; junction bases unmatched: 9. Germline V gives CDR1 SGHTA, CDR2 FQGTGA. The CDR3 region is CASSLLPGQGPETQYF. The CDR3 DNA reads as TGTGCCAGCAGCTTACTTCCGGGACAGGGTCCGGAGACCCAGTACTTC.

This clonotype was recorded many times. This sequence joins TRBV20-1 and TRBJ2-1; 8 bases are shared with TRBD1. CDR1 and CDR2 from the germline V gene are DFQATT and SNEGSKA (reference sequence). This CDR3 has 13 residues. V dropped 1 base and J dropped 10; count of bases not matched to a gene: 6. In nucleotides, the CDR3 is TGCAGTGCTAGAGGACAGGGGTTCAGGGAGCAGTTCTTC. It translates to CSARGQGFREQFF.

This clonotype was recorded at least ten times. The gene calls are TRBV28 and TRBJ2-1, with TRBD2 identical over 8 bases. After removal of 3 bases from V and 6 bases from J, the junction contained 7 bases not matched to a gene. The CDR3 sequence is 15 residues long. Germline values: CDR1 MDHEN, CDR2 SYDVKM. The chain's CDR3 is CASSFIGRGANEQFF. CDR3 coding DNA: TGTGCCAGCAGTTTTATCGGGAGGGGGGCCAATGAGCAGTTCTTC. The full variable domain, rest sourced from reference TRBV28 and TRBJ2-1, is DVKVTQSSRYLVKRTGEKVFLECVQDMDHENMFWYRQDPGLGLRLIYFSYDVKMKEKGDIPEGYSVSREKKERFSLILESASTNQTSMYLCASSFIGRGANEQFFGPGTRLTVL.

This clonotype was seen more than once but under ten times. V and J are TRBV5-1 and TRBJ2-5; D is unclear. The germline gives CDR1 SGHRS, CDR2 YFSETQ. There are 15 residues in the CDR3. Between the trimmed V and J ends, which lost 4 bases and 2 bases, there was a span of 15 bases. The DNA for the CDR3 is TGCGCCAGCAGCCGGAACGGGCCACAACAAGAGACCCAGTACTTC. It encodes CASSRNGPQQETQYF.

This clonotype was counted a few times. V usage is TRBV4-3 and J usage is TRBJ2-1; a weak D match, TRBD1 (5 bases). V was trimmed by 5 bases and J by 3 bases, leaving 11 bases between them. Germline V gives CDR1 LGHNA, CDR2 YSLEER. The CDR3 sequence is 14 residues long. CDR3 in amino acids: CASSIQTGYNEQFF. The CDR3 nucleotides are TGCGCCAGCAGCATACAAACAGGCTACAATGAGCAGTTCTTC.

This clonotype was seen only a few times. The gene calls are TRBV7-2 and TRBJ2-1; 8 nucleotides agree with TRBD2. The CDR3 is 15 residues long. The trim removed 5 bases at V and 4 bases at J, leaving 7 bases unmatched. Germline-derived CDR1 and CDR2 are SGHTA and FQGNSA. CDR3 in amino acids: CASSRTSGDYNEQFF. The CDR3 region has the DNA TGTGCCAGCAGCAGAACTAGCGGAGATTACAATGAGCAGTTCTTC.

In its sample, this clonotype was seen a few times. The rearrangement links TRBV20-1 to TRBJ1-6; maybe TRBD1 (5 bases). V lost 0 bases and J lost 7, with 16 bases in between. Looked up from germline, CDR1 is DFQATT and CDR2 is SNEGSKA (reference sequence). The CDR3 consists of 16 residues. The CDR3 spells CSARDLIGGGNSPLHF. The CDR3 nucleotides read TGCAGTGCTAGAGATTTGATCGGGGGGGGAAATTCACCCCTCCACTTT.

This clonotype was seen ten or more times. This CDR3 reads CSVEGGTAQETQYF. The DNA for the CDR3 is TGCAGCGTTGAAGGCGGGACCGCGCAAGAGACCCAGTACTTC. The V and J genes are TRBV29-1 and TRBJ2-5, with D perhaps TRBD2 (6 bases). Germline V gene lookup returns CDR1 SQVTM and CDR2 ANQGSEA. V was trimmed by 1 base and J by 2 bases, leaving 11 bases between them. The CDR3 has 14 amino acids.